These T cell receptor beta chains were read from a single sample in a study of blood T cell repertoires in COVID-19. The table came from immunoSEQ multiplex PCR; TCRdb's copy has only in-frame clones and leaves some out. The profile shows roughly 230,000 clones, around nine tenths of them singletons. The sample was PBMCs or T cells enriched from blood (not recorded which). All receptors derive from a man aged 25 to 40 in a cohort exposed to, infected with or recovered from COVID-19 (not recorded which). Each CDR3 is given with its conserved first and last residue. Some rows have no size entry. The others give once, few or many, or a class for an expanded clone.

length,J,size,V,CDR3
15,TRBJ2-1,NA,TRBV18,CASLRIAQGHNEQFF
16,TRBJ2-3,few,TRBV28,CASSRWTSGGTDTQYF
16,TRBJ1-2,NA,TRBV19,CASSIGTGQSSTGYTF
14,TRBJ2-3,once,TRBV7-3,CASSLTGGPDTQYF
13,TRBJ1-6,few,TRBV19,CASSQVNNSPLHF
14,TRBJ2-3,NA,TRBV6-4,CASSPSGSTDTQYF
13,TRBJ2-3,NA,TRBV3-1/TRBV3-2,CASSRLVSDTQYF
14,TRBJ2-5,NA,TRBV12-5,CASGVDRYQETQYF
15,TRBJ1-1,NA,TRBV6-5,CASTTQTGADTEAFF
15,TRBJ1-5,NA,TRBV28,CASSRGGEGNQPQHF
15,TRBJ2-7,NA,TRBV5-4,CASSFSTVNSYEQYF
15,TRBJ1-2,many,TRBV28,CASSPGTGGNYGYTF
15,TRBJ1-6,NA,TRBV4-1,CASSPVPQVNSPLHF
16,TRBJ2-1,NA,TRBV13,CASSPSRRKSYNEQFF
15,TRBJ2-2,NA,TRBV14,CASSQPLANTGELFF
17,TRBJ2-7,NA,TRBV28,CASTTPLGGLTSYEQYF
16,TRBJ2-3,NA,TRBV11-2,CASSLDELAATDTQYF
14,TRBJ2-1,NA,TRBV27,CASYGAGAYNEQFF
16,TRBJ2-7,NA,TRBV28,CASRTMQAGGAYEQYF
13,TRBJ2-5,once,TRBV28,CASSLRVGWTQYF
17,TRBJ1-2,once,TRBV28,CASSEMRRTGGDYGYTF
14,TRBJ1-5,NA,TRBV28,CASSLVRSNQPQHF
11,TRBJ2-1,few,TRBV10-3,CATTKANEQFF
13,TRBJ1-5,NA,TRBV18,CASSPTELQPQHF
13,TRBJ2-7,few,TRBV28,CASRADRVHEQYF
14,TRBJ2-7,NA,TRBV9,CASSVSLVNNEQYF
16,TRBJ2-7,few,TRBV6-2/TRBV6-3,CASSGTLARYPREQYF
14,TRBJ1-1,NA,TRBV7-9,CASSHDSWNTEAFF
13,TRBJ2-7,NA,TRBV7-3,CASSAGLPYEQYF
16,TRBJ2-5,NA,TRBV18,CASSPLGLAVTETQYF
14,TRBJ2-2,NA,TRBV6-5,CASRKDRNTGELFF
13,TRBJ1-5,NA,TRBV29-1,CSVKDSSNQPQHF
11,TRBJ2-7,NA,TRBV20-1,CSASISYEQYF
13,TRBJ1-3,once,TRBV3-1/TRBV3-2,CASSQDGATTIYF
13,TRBJ1-5,NA,TRBV19,CASSIEAFQPQHF
16,TRBJ2-5,NA,TRBV5-1,CASSLGPGGGEETQYF
19,TRBJ2-1,NA,TRBV4-2,CASSQEIGILAGVGNEQFF
14,TRBJ2-7,NA,TRBV5-1,CASSLRTGTYEQYF
17,TRBJ2-7,NA,TRBV5-6,CASSLARVGQGAYEQYF
13,TRBJ2-7,NA,TRBV15,CATSRGGPYEQYF
17,TRBJ1-4,NA,TRBV18,CASSPTSIAATNEKLFF
14,TRBJ1-5,NA,TRBV5-5,CASSPHSSNQPQHF
14,TRBJ2-7,NA,TRBV9,CASSARTQSREQYF
13,TRBJ2-7,NA,TRBV7-3,CASSLDRVNEQYF
17,TRBJ2-5,few,TRBV10-3,CAISDRLAGGLRETQYF
19,TRBJ1-3,NA,TRBV10-3,CAIRSLGEGVPSSGNTIYF
14,TRBJ1-1,NA,TRBV7-2,CASSFQGGNTEAFF
12,TRBJ1-2,NA,TRBV2,CASSMAGDGYTF
15,TRBJ1-2,NA,TRBV7-2,CARSLRRQGLDGYTF
14,TRBJ2-7,few,TRBV29-1,CSVDGVSSNHEQYF
12,TRBJ2-7,once,TRBV29-1,CSVVGGLYEQYF
14,TRBJ2-7,NA,TRBV9,CASSVEAGPYEQYF
17,TRBJ2-1,NA,TRBV19,CASSNPSSGRNHNEQFF
16,TRBJ2-1,NA,TRBV5-1,CASRPEALAVYNEQFF
15,TRBJ2-1,NA,TRBV7-3,CASSLRSASYNEQFF
13,TRBJ1-2,NA,TRBV9,CASSVAPGDGYTF
15,TRBJ2-7,NA,TRBV7-6,CASSLRPRSTYEQYF
15,TRBJ2-1,NA,TRBV10-3,CAISAAFQVDNEQFF
16,TRBJ2-1,NA,TRBV5-8,CASNPPIVAGSNEQFF